The 10 T cell receptor beta chains below come from one sample, sequenced in a study of metastatic and nonmetastatic thyroid tumors. Thyroid surgery took place with no prior treatment in any patient. TCRdb used MiXCR to call clones anew from the PCR reads. The repertoire has around 53,000 clones, roughly 22% of them found once; the top ten carry 3.5% to 4.5%. The sequenced sample consisted of blood. These receptors all come from a female donor with papillary thyroid cancer or a benign thyroid nodule (not recorded which). Some clones in this sample may be carry-over from other donors' samples.

This chain connects TRBV20-1 to TRBJ1-5, with D perhaps matching TRBD1 (5 bases). The germline gives CDR1 DFQATT, CDR2 SNEGSKA (reference sequence). Trimming stripped 6 bases from V and 12 bases from J, with 18 bases between. This CDR3 is built from 12 residues. The CDR3 region is CSAIVGNQGQHF. CDR3 nucleotide sequence: TGCAGTGCCATAGTCGGGAATCAGGGCCAGCATTTT.

Comment on this clone: One end of the junction does not line up with germline, which may come from a read error. The chain's CDR3 is CVSSEYRGVNSPLHF. As DNA, the CDR3 is TGTGTCAGCAGTGAATATAGGGGAGTTAACTCACCCCTCCACTTT. This chain links TRBV25-1 with TRBJ1-6; D may be TRBD1 (5 bases). There are 15 residues in the CDR3. In germline, CDR1 is MGHDK, CDR2 SYGVNS.

This clone was found many times. This rearrangement joins TRBV20-1 to TRBJ2-3; 8 bases fit TRBD2. Germline V CDR1 and CDR2: DFQATT, SNEGSKA (reference sequence). This CDR3 contains 15 residues. The V segment lost 3 bases and the J segment 0 bases; nucleotides outside the gene matches: 5. The CDR3 DNA reads as TGCAGTGCTAGGGCCCCTAGCGGGAGCACAGATACGCAGTATTTT. It codes for CSARAPSGSTDTQYF.

As to this clone: One end of the junction fails to match germline, which may point to a read error. The rearrangement joins TRBV6-1 to TRBJ2-5, with D perhaps matching TRBD1 or TRBD2 (7 bases each). CDR3 length equals 14 residues. The V gene's germline CDR1 is MNHNS and CDR2 SASEGT. The CDR3 reads CASNWYPGGETHYF. The CDR3 coding sequence is TGTGCCAGCAATTGGTATCCAGGGGGGGAGACCCATTACTTC.

This clone was found many times. The chain has TRBV29-1 and TRBJ2-4; 7 bases match TRBD2. V lost 0 bases to trimming and J lost 11 bases; unmatched junction nucleotides: 4. Germline V gives CDR1 SQVTM, CDR2 ANQGSEA. This CDR3 region has 12 residues. CDR3 residues: CSVEDRGEVQYF. The CDR3, as DNA: TGCAGCGTTGAAGATCGGGGGGAAGTTCAGTACTTC.

This chain connects TRBV11-2 to TRBJ1-2; D unclear. Trimming removed 5 bases from V and 8 bases from J, with 12 bases in between. In germline, CDR1 is SGHAT, CDR2 FQNNGV. This CDR3 region has 12 residues. This chain's CDR3 is CASSQEPTGYTF. As DNA, the CDR3 is TGTGCCAGCAGCCAGGAACCCACAGGCTACACCTTC.

There are many counts of this clone. The V call is TRBV5-1, the J call TRBJ1-1, with no clear D. This CDR3 spans 14 amino acids. V dropped 0 bases and J dropped 1 base, with 7 bases sitting between them. Germline V gives CDR1 SGHRS, CDR2 YFSETQ. The CDR3 loop reads CASSLDSQNTEAFF. In nucleotides, the CDR3 is TGCGCCAGCAGCTTGGACAGCCAGAACACTGAAGCTTTCTTT. The full variable domain, its missing parts supplied by reference TRBV5-1 and TRBJ1-1, is KAGVTQTPRYLIKTRGQQVTLSCSPISGHRSVSWYQQTPGQGLQFLFEYFSETQRNKGNFPGRFSGRQFSNSRSEMNVSTLELGDSALYLCASSLDSQNTEAFFGQGTRLTVV.

The V gene is TRBV20-1, the J gene TRBJ2-2; D is tentatively TRBD1 or TRBD2 (5 bases each). The V gene's germline CDR1 is DFQATT and CDR2 SNEGSKA (reference sequence). The CDR3 length is 13 residues. V lost 5 bases and J lost 9, with 16 bases in between. CDR3: CSAWDPAYRELFF. For the CDR3, the DNA is TGCAGTGCTTGGGACCCTGCCTACAGGGAGCTGTTTTTT.

As regards this clone: Germline and junction disagree at one end, which may indicate a read error. The CDR3, as DNA: TGTGCCATCAGCTCCCTAGCGGGTAGAGGCTACAATGAGCAGTTCTTC. This sequence encodes CAISSLAGRGYNEQFF. The chain combines TRBV11-2 with TRBJ2-1; 8 bases are shared with TRBD2. Germline V gene data show CDR1 as SGHAT and CDR2 as FQNNGV. This CDR3 has 16 residues. Based on the CDR3 plus reference TRBV11-2 and TRBJ2-1, the full variable domain is EAGVAQSPRYKIIEKRQSVAFWCNPISGHATLYWYQQILGQGPKLLIQFQNNGVVDDSQLPKDRFSAERLKGVDSTLKIQPAKLEDSAVYLCAISSLAGRGYNEQFFGPGTRLTVL.

This clone has ten or more counts. This rearrangement joins TRBV12-3 or TRBV12-4 to TRBJ2-1; D is unclear. This CDR3 has 14 amino acids. V was shortened by 5 bases and J by 6 bases, with 14 bases between the two germline ends. As DNA, the CDR3 is TGTGCCAGCAGTAAAACCGGACGGTTCAATGAGCAGTTCTTC. Its protein product is CASSKTGRFNEQFF.